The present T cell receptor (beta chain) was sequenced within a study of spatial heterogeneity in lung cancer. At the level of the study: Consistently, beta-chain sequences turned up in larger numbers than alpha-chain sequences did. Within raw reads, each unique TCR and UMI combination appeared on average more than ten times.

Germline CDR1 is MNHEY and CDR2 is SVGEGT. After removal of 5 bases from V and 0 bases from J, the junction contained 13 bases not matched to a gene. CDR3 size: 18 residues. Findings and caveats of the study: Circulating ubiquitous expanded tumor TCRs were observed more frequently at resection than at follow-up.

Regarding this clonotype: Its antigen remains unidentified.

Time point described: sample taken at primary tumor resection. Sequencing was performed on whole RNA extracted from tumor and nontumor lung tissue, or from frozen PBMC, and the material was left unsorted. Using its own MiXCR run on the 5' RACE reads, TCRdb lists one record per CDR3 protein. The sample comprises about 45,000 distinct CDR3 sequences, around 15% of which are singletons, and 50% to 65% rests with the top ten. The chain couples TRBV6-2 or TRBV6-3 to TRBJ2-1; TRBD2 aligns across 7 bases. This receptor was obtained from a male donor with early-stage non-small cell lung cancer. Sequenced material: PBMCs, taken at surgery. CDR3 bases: TGTGCCAGCAGTACCCCTTCACTGACTAGCACCTCCTACAATGAGCAGTTCTTC. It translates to CASSTPSLTSTSYNEQFF.